This TCR beta chain was sequenced for a study of immune heterogeneity within non-small cell lung tumors (dated by TCRdb to the late 2010s). About the investigation overall: By histology, a few squamous cell carcinomas, 9 to 11 non-squamous carcinomas and 1 tumor not otherwise specified were included. The study combined whole-exome sequencing, RNA-seq and TCR beta repertoire sequencing of multiple spatially distinct regions from each NSCLC tumor to examine intratumoral immune heterogeneity. Transcriptome data were available for just approximately 40 loci from around twelve patients, whereas TCR repertoire analysis spanned 57 tumor loci from around 15 patients. Binding of neoantigens to the HLA alleles of each patient was predicted with netMHCpan-3.0 for mutant peptides of 8 to 11 amino acids.

Genomic DNA extracted from bulk tumor tissue served as TCR template, with around 600 ng gDNA amplified per sample. During surgery, multiple biopsies were taken from each primary tumor and placed as far apart as possible within the tumor mass. Patients in the study cohort, which was described as untreated, were newly diagnosed NSCLC cases going through curative surgery. The donors were 15 patients with newly diagnosed non-small cell lung cancer who were having surgery with curative intent. A couple of independent pathologists reviewed the resected tumor masses. Only high-quality DNA and RNA samples were carried forward to sequencing. As for this clonotype: Which antigen it targets is not known. No qualities accompany the bases; no much larger clone lies one base away.

The TCR beta CDR3 region was amplified with a multiplex PCR system, in which a first round of roughly 10 cycles was run using 32 V-gene forward and 13 J-gene reverse primers. First-round PCR used a QIAGEN Multiplex PCR Kit, and primer sequences were filed in Chinese patent CN105087789A. Illumina universal primers were added in a second PCR round performed with the Phusion High-Fidelity PCR Kit. Sequencing of the TCR libraries was done on the Illumina HiSeq X Ten platform in paired-end mode with a 151 bp read length. Processing in the source paper ran as follows. Cutadapt was used to discard reads without multiplex PCR primers, PEAR merged the read pairs, and MiXCR with default settings called the CDR3 regions. Shannon entropy measured repertoire diversity, while clonality was calculated as one minus the Shannon entropy divided by the ln of the count of productive unique sequences. Dominant or high-frequency T-cell clones were defined as clonotypes at frequencies of at least 0.5%. The public reads were run again by TCRdb, first through fastp at Q25 and then through MiXCR, and only productive beta chains were kept. Every CDR3 protein is listed once, alongside the most common genes and DNA of its rows. The V and J calls here are based on TCRdb, not the publication. The table for this sample lists about 3,100 distinct CDR3 sequences; roughly 40% of them were counted only once. The ten largest account for about a fifth of the sample.

Overall study results and their limits: A moderate positive correlation (R approximately 0.36), which was statistically significant, linked local T-cell repertoire clonality to local tumor mutational burden. Within a given patient, the same dominant CDR3B clonotypes showed up repeatedly across loci, although different tumor locations also carried unique high-frequency clones. High-frequency TCR beta clonotypes were largely distinct between individual patients.

The junction carries 18 bases between V and J, which are trimmed by 3 bases and 1 base respectively. The CDR3 runs 17 amino acids, cysteine and phenylalanine included. Left in the record is the CDR3 DNA by itself, 51 bases read in frame from the first base. The germline V gene (reference sequence) gives CDR1 as PRHDT and CDR2 as FYEKMQ. Sequences were obtained from lung tumor tissue. The clonotype comes from a woman aged 45-65 years with non-small cell lung cancer. The rearranged segments are TRBV13 and TRBJ1-1; the D segment could be TRBD1, given 5 matching bases. The nucleotide sequence is given as TGTGCCAGCAGCTTCGACGCATCTGGGGCGGGGAACACTGAAGCTTTCTTT. The translation is CASSFDASGAGNTEAFF. Full variable domain (CDR3 extended with the reference TRBV13 and TRBJ1-1 proteins): AAGVIQSPRHLIKEKRETATLKCYPIPRHDTVYWYQQGPGQDPQFLISFYEKMQSDKGSIPDRFSAQQFSDYHSELNMSSLELGDSALYFCASSFDASGAGNTEAFFGQGTRLTVV.